This TCR beta chain originates from a study of blood T cell repertoires in COVID-19. The protocol was immunoSEQ multiplex PCR, while the TCRdb copy is restricted to in-frame clones and leaves out a portion. Among 150,000 to 200,000 clones listed, less than 85% were seen once. Sequencing was performed on peripheral blood. This clonotype originated in a woman between 35 and 50 years old with COVID-19, enrolled during active disease.

The CDR3 DNA reads as TGTGCCAGCAGTTTTGGCAGGGGGCTGGGCTACGAGCAGTACTTC. Protein product: CASSFGRGLGYEQYF. V and J are TRBV28 and TRBJ2-7, with 8 bases fitting TRBD1. With 3 bases clipped from V and 3 bases from J, the junction kept 7 bases outside the gene matches. Germline V gene lookup returns CDR1 MDHEN and CDR2 SYDVKM. The CDR3 is made up of 15 amino acids.